This T cell receptor (beta chain) was recorded in a study of molecular identifiers for immune sequencing clone quantification. Trimming cost V 4 bases and J 1 base, with 13 bases left between them. Germline V lookup: CDR1 SNHLY, CDR2 FYNNEI. There are 16 residues in the CDR3. The sample holds many counts of this clonotype. One entry per CDR3 protein, called by TCRdb with MiXCR from the PCR reads. The data hold about 300,000 distinct CDR3 sequences, with around 21% observed a single time. The sample comprised naive CD8+ T cells from blood, with Jurkat cell RNA spiked in. Subset of the sample: FACS-sorted CD8+CD4-CCR7+CD45RA+ naive T cells. V and J are TRBV2 and TRBJ2-2, with D possibly being TRBD2 (5 bases). This clonotype originated in a human donor in good health. Some libraries in this study had Jurkat cell RNA spiked in. CDR3 in amino acids: CASSADYPVNTGELFF. DNA for the CDR3: TGTGCCAGCAGTGCCGACTACCCAGTGAACACCGGGGAGCTGTTTTTT. Full variable domain (remainder filled in from reference TRBV2 and TRBJ2-2): EPEVTQTPSHQVTQMGQEVILRCVPISNHLYFYWYRQILGQKVEFLVSFYNNEISEKSEIFDDQFSVERPDGSNFTLKIRSTKLEDSAMYFCASSADYPVNTGELFFGEGSRLTVL.